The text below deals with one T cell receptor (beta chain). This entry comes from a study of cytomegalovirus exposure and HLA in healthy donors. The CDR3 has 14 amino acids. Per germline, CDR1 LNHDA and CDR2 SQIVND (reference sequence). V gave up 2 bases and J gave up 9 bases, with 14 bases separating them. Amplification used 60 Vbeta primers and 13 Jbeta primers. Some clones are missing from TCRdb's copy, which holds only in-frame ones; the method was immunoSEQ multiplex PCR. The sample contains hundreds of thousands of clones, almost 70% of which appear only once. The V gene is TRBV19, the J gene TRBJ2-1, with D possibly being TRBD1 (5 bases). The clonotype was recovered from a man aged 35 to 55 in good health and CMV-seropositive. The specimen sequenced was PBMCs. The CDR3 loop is CASSIQGSLGEQFF. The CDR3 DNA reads TGTGCCAGTAGTATACAGGGAAGTCTGGGTGAGCAGTTCTTC.